The rows below give T cell receptor beta chains drawn from one sample of a study of human T cells and chemical hapten exposure. TCRdb analysed the RACE reads with MiXCR anew, one entry per CDR3 protein. This sample carries 150,000 to 200,000 distinct CDR3 sequences, under 35% of them seen once, and the ten largest clones take just under 3%. Here the sequenced sample was whole blood, taken in connection with sensitization to the hapten diphenylcyclopropenone (DPC). The receptors originated from a woman in her twenties or thirties with alopecia areata. Some clones in this sample may be carry-over from other donors' samples. The CDR3 runs from the conserved cysteine through the conserved F or W. D genes are given only for firm matches. Clone size, where shown, is once, few, many, or a class for clones that have expanded.

J: TRBJ1-1
size: few
V: TRBV9
D: -
length: 13
CDR3: CASSVKPNTEAFF
DNA: TGTGCCAGCAGCGTGAAGCCGAACACTGAAGCTTTCTTT

J: TRBJ2-2
size: few
V: TRBV29-1
D: -
length: 14
CDR3: CSVVPQGNTGELFF
DNA: TGCAGCGTTGTACCGCAGGGTAACACCGGGGAGCTGTTTTTT

J: TRBJ1-4
size: few
V: TRBV4-2
D: -
length: 15
CDR3: CASSQGRGGNEKLFF
DNA: TGTGCCAGCAGCCAGGGACGGGGGGGGAATGAAAAACTGTTTTTT

J: TRBJ2-7
size: few
V: TRBV7-8
D: TRBD1
length: 13
CDR3: CASGGTGIYEQYF
DNA: TGTGCCAGCGGTGGGACAGGGATCTACGAGCAGTACTTC

J: TRBJ2-2
size: -
V: TRBV25-1
D: TRBD1
length: 14
CDR3: CASSPQGETGELFF
DNA: TGTGCCAGCAGCCCACAGGGGGAGACCGGGGAGCTGTTTTTT

J: TRBJ2-1
size: few
V: TRBV2
D: TRBD2
length: 15
CDR3: CASSEGRAGVTRQFF
DNA: TGTGCCAGCAGTGAAGGTCGAGCGGGAGTTACTCGGCAGTTCTTC

J: TRBJ2-5
size: -
V: TRBV9
D: -
length: 15
CDR3: CASSVGRGTQETQYF
DNA: TGTGCCAGCAGCGTAGGTAGGGGAACTCAAGAGACCCAGTACTTC

J: TRBJ2-5
size: -
V: TRBV2
D: TRBD1
length: 13
CDR3: CASSGTGSETQYF
DNA: TGTGCCAGCAGTGGGACAGGGTCGGAGACCCAGTACTTC

J: TRBJ1-2
size: -
V: TRBV7-2
D: TRBD1
length: 16
CDR3: CASSPNRAGGGDGYTF
DNA: TGTGCCAGCAGCCCCAACCGGGCAGGGGGCGGCGATGGCTACACCTTC

J: TRBJ1-1
size: many
V: TRBV4-2
D: -
length: 13
CDR3: CASSQEVNTEAFF
DNA: TGTGCCAGCAGCCAAGAGGTGAACACTGAAGCTTTCTTT

J: TRBJ2-5
size: once
V: TRBV6-5
D: -
length: 13
CDR3: CASSYTGGGTQYF
DNA: TGTGCCAGCAGTTACACAGGCGGAGGGACCCAGTACTTC

J: TRBJ2-1
size: -
V: TRBV28
D: TRBD1
length: 15
CDR3: CASSLGDRAYNEQFF
DNA: TGTGCCAGCAGTTTGGGGGACAGAGCCTACAATGAGCAGTTCTTC

J: TRBJ2-7
size: -
V: TRBV5-4
D: -
length: 14
CDR3: CASSWASRTYEQYF
DNA: TGTGCCAGCAGCTGGGCTAGTCGGACCTACGAGCAGTACTTC

J: TRBJ2-5
size: few
V: TRBV7-2
D: -
length: 14
CDR3: CASSHPLDRETQYF
DNA: TGTGCCAGCAGCCACCCTTTGGATCGAGAGACCCAGTACTTC

J: TRBJ2-7
size: -
V: TRBV5-1
D: TRBD1
length: 15
CDR3: CASSQRPDRASEQYF
DNA: TGCGCCAGCAGCCAGCGCCCCGACAGGGCTTCCGAGCAGTACTTC

J: TRBJ2-5
size: -
V: TRBV7-6
D: TRBD2
length: 15
CDR3: CASSYRLAGIETQYF
DNA: TGTGCCAGCAGCTACCGACTAGCGGGAATAGAGACCCAGTACTTC

J: TRBJ1-2
size: -
V: TRBV3-1
D: TRBD1
length: 15
CDR3: CASSSSGGAAGGYTF
DNA: TGTGCCAGCAGCTCTTCAGGGGGCGCCGCTGGTGGCTACACCTTC

J: TRBJ2-2
size: once
V: TRBV29-1
D: -
length: 13
CDR3: CSGAASVVGELFF
DNA: TGCAGCGGCGCAGCCTCAGTGGTCGGGGAGCTGTTTTTT

J: TRBJ1-6
size: few
V: TRBV4-1
D: -
length: 15
CDR3: CASSQEWVSGSPLHF
DNA: TGCGCCAGCAGCCAAGAATGGGTCTCGGGTTCACCCCTCCACTTT

J: TRBJ1-3
size: -
V: TRBV5-1
D: TRBD1
length: 16
CDR3: CASSMGQSGSGNTIYF
DNA: TGCGCCAGCAGCATGGGACAGTCGGGATCTGGAAACACCATATATTTT

J: TRBJ1-1
size: -
V: TRBV6-2/TRBV6-3
D: -
length: 15
CDR3: CASSPLWVGGTEAFF
DNA: TGTGCCAGCAGCCCCCTCTGGGTAGGAGGCACTGAAGCTTTCTTT

J: TRBJ1-1
size: few
V: TRBV11-3
D: -
length: 15
CDR3: CASSLSGVGIAEAFF
DNA: TGTGCCAGCAGCCTGAGTGGGGTGGGAATCGCTGAAGCTTTCTTT

J: TRBJ2-1
size: many
V: TRBV9
D: -
length: 13
CDR3: CASSADWVSEQFF
DNA: TGTGCCAGCAGCGCTGATTGGGTATCTGAGCAGTTCTTC

J: TRBJ1-6
size: -
V: TRBV28
D: -
length: 14
CDR3: CASSLHINNSPLHF
DNA: TGTGCCAGCAGTTTACACATAAATAATTCACCCCTCCACTTT

J: TRBJ2-3
size: -
V: TRBV28
D: -
length: 16
CDR3: CASSSAHRVGTDTQYF
DNA: TGTGCCAGCAGTTCGGCGCACAGGGTCGGCACAGATACGCAGTATTTT

J: TRBJ1-6
size: -
V: TRBV9
D: -
length: 13
CDR3: CASSVVDGSPLHF
DNA: TGTGCCAGCAGCGTAGTGGACGGTTCACCCCTCCACTTT

J: TRBJ2-1
size: once
V: TRBV11-2
D: -
length: 14
CDR3: CASSLGTANSRQFF
DNA: TGTGCCAGCAGCTTAGGGACCGCTAACAGCCGGCAGTTCTTC

J: TRBJ1-6
size: -
V: TRBV20-1
D: -
length: 12
CDR3: CSAKANNSPLHF
DNA: TGCAGTGCTAAGGCCAATAATTCACCCCTCCACTTT

J: TRBJ2-7
size: -
V: TRBV5-1
D: -
length: 13
CDR3: CASSRLDGYEQYF
DNA: TGCGCCAGCAGCCGCCTGGACGGGTACGAGCAGTACTTC

J: TRBJ2-5
size: few
V: TRBV28
D: -
length: 13
CDR3: CASSSSAWGTQYF
DNA: TGTGCCAGCAGTTCATCTGCCTGGGGGACCCAGTACTTC

J: TRBJ2-1
size: -
V: TRBV27
D: -
length: 15
CDR3: CASSLGRDDYNEQFF
DNA: TGTGCCAGCAGTTTAGGCCGGGACGACTACAATGAGCAGTTCTTC

J: TRBJ1-6
size: few
V: TRBV27
D: -
length: 15
CDR3: CASSFRRARDSPLHF
DNA: TGTGCCAGCAGTTTTCGCAGGGCTAGGGATTCACCCCTCCACTTT

J: TRBJ1-6
size: -
V: TRBV13
D: -
length: 12
CDR3: CASSRVNSPLHF
DNA: TGTGCCAGCTCCCGAGTGAATTCACCCCTCCACTTT

J: TRBJ2-3
size: few
V: TRBV10-3
D: TRBD2
length: 15
CDR3: CAISDRGEAADTQYF
DNA: TGTGCCATCAGTGATCGGGGGGAGGCCGCAGATACGCAGTATTTT

J: TRBJ2-7
size: -
V: TRBV7-9
D: -
length: 13
CDR3: CASSVDRTYEQYF
DNA: TGTGCCAGCAGCGTCGACAGAACCTACGAGCAGTACTTC

J: TRBJ2-1
size: few
V: TRBV6-2/TRBV6-3
D: -
length: 13
CDR3: CASSSHLYNEQFF
DNA: TGTGCCAGCAGTTCTCATCTCTACAATGAGCAGTTCTTC

J: TRBJ2-4
size: -
V: TRBV4-2
D: -
length: 15
CDR3: CASSQGGRTGDIQYF
DNA: TGTGCCAGCAGCCAAGGAGGACGTACAGGAGACATTCAGTACTTC

J: TRBJ1-1
size: -
V: TRBV7-9
D: TRBD1
length: 16
CDR3: CASSPWTGALNTEAFF
DNA: TGTGCCAGCAGCCCTTGGACAGGGGCCTTGAACACTGAAGCTTTCTTT

J: TRBJ2-1
size: few
V: TRBV27
D: -
length: 13
CDR3: CASSPWDGNEQFF
DNA: TGTGCCAGCAGTCCCTGGGACGGCAATGAGCAGTTCTTC

J: TRBJ1-2
size: -
V: TRBV20-1
D: -
length: 13
CDR3: CSAVADLNYGYTF
DNA: TGCAGTGCTGTTGCGGACCTTAACTATGGCTACACCTTC

J: TRBJ1-4
size: few
V: TRBV28
D: -
length: 16
CDR3: CASSLSGGVLNEKLFF
DNA: TGTGCCAGCAGTTTATCGGGCGGGGTGTTAAATGAAAAACTGTTTTTT

J: TRBJ1-1
size: few
V: TRBV28
D: -
length: 14
CDR3: CASSPLLAGTEAFF
DNA: TGTGCCAGCAGCCCCCTCCTGGCTGGCACTGAAGCTTTCTTT

J: TRBJ2-3
size: few
V: TRBV29-1
D: -
length: 13
CDR3: CSLGRLHTDTQYF
DNA: TGCAGCCTCGGCAGGCTCCACACAGATACGCAGTATTTT

J: TRBJ2-7
size: -
V: TRBV10-3
D: -
length: 13
CDR3: CAISEGPAYEQYF
DNA: TGTGCCATCAGTGAAGGGCCGGCCTACGAGCAGTACTTC

J: TRBJ1-2
size: -
V: TRBV20-1
D: -
length: 11
CDR3: CSARTGSGYTF
DNA: TGCAGTGCGCGGACGGGGTCCGGCTACACCTTC

J: TRBJ2-7
size: -
V: TRBV12-3/TRBV12-4
D: TRBD1
length: 15
CDR3: CASSPRTGEAYEQYF
DNA: TGTGCCAGCAGTCCTCGGACAGGGGAGGCTTACGAGCAGTACTTC

J: TRBJ2-3
size: -
V: TRBV10-3
D: TRBD2
length: 15
CDR3: CAISDGGRGTDTQYF
DNA: TGTGCCATCAGTGATGGCGGGAGAGGTACAGATACGCAGTATTTT

J: TRBJ2-6
size: -
V: TRBV7-2
D: -
length: 11
CDR3: CASSAPNVLTF
DNA: TGTGCCAGCAGCGCACCCAACGTCCTGACTTTC

J: TRBJ1-1
size: -
V: TRBV28
D: TRBD1
length: 15
CDR3: CASSFSGQGQTEAFF
DNA: TGTGCCAGCAGTTTTTCCGGACAGGGTCAGACTGAAGCTTTCTTT

J: TRBJ1-5
size: few
V: TRBV28
D: TRBD1
length: 13
CDR3: CASSGRGYQPQHF
DNA: TGTGCCAGCAGTGGCAGGGGGTATCAGCCCCAGCATTTT